Below are 7 T cell receptor beta chains sequenced from a single sample in a study of blood T cell repertoires in COVID-19. Sequencing used immunoSEQ multiplex PCR; TCRdb keeps in-frame clones, though not all of them. The sample includes 200,000 to 250,000 clones, 86% seen only once; the top ten take about 3.1%. The specimen sequenced was peripheral blood. The receptors were sampled from a woman aged 25 to 39 who had recovered from COVID-19.

This rearrangement joins TRBV5-6 to TRBJ1-4; 9 positions agree with TRBD1. Germline CDR1 SGHDT, CDR2 YYEEEE. The CDR3 is 16 residues long. Trimming at V came to 3 bases and at J to 3 bases, leaving 6 bases not matched to a gene. CDR3 protein: CASSSIQGASNEKLFF. DNA for the CDR3: TGTGCCAGCAGCTCGATACAGGGGGCTTCTAATGAAAAACTGTTTTTT.

This sequence joins TRBV7-2 and TRBJ2-2, with 8 bases lining up with TRBD1. The CDR3 runs 18 residues. CDR1 is SGHTA, CDR2 FQGNSA, per germline. V was pared by 0 bases and J by 0 bases, with 6 bases of the junction left unmatched. CDR3 nucleotide sequence: TGTGCCAGCAGCTTAGCTAGGACAGGGACCCCGAACACCGGGGAGCTGTTTTTT. It codes for CASSLARTGTPNTGELFF.

This clone was counted a few times. The chain has TRBV14 and TRBJ2-3; 10 bases match TRBD1. CDR3 length: 14 residues. J gave up 8 bases and V 5 bases, and 7 bases lay outside the gene matches. CDR1 is SGHDN and CDR2 is FVKESK in the germline V gene. CDR3 coding DNA: TGTGCCAGCAGCACCCGACAGGGGGCTGTTACGCAGTATTTT. This gives the protein CASSTRQGAVTQYF.

The genes are TRBV10-3 and TRBJ2-7, with TRBD1 identical over 8 bases. Germline values: CDR1 ENHRY, CDR2 SYGVKD. After removal of 2 bases from V and 5 bases from J, the junction contained 11 bases not matched to a gene. The CDR3 sequence is 16 residues long. CDR3 in amino acids: CAISEARQGNRNEQYF. CDR3 DNA: TGTGCCATCAGTGAGGCTAGACAGGGGAATCGAAACGAGCAGTACTTC.

This chain joins TRBV7-9 and TRBJ2-7; D is undetermined. The V end lost 5 bases, the J end lost 3 bases, and 11 bases lay between the germline ends. The CDR3 consists of 13 residues. Germline CDR1 and CDR2: SEHNR and FQNEAQ (reference sequence). CDR3 protein: CASSASLNYEQYF. Written as DNA, the CDR3 is TGTGCCAGCAGCGCGAGTTTGAACTACGAGCAGTACTTC.

This rearrangement joins TRBV11-3 to TRBJ1-2; 9 bases align to TRBD1. Trimming took 5 bases from V and 8 from J; bases not matched to a gene: 9. The CDR3 runs to 14 residues. In germline, CDR1 is SGHNT, CDR2 YENEEA. CDR3 DNA: TGTGCCAGCAGCCTCCCCGGGACAGGGTGCGGCTACACCTTC. Translated: CASSLPGTGCGYTF.

The chain carries TRBV9 and TRBJ1-1, with TRBD1 identical over 7 bases. J gave up 4 bases and V 4 bases, and 10 bases lay outside the gene matches. Germline CDR1 is SGDLS and CDR2 is YYNGEE. CDR3 length: 15 residues. The CDR3 reads CASSPWTGVGTEAFF. The CDR3 DNA reads as TGTGCCAGCAGCCCTTGGACAGGAGTCGGCACTGAAGCTTTCTTT.